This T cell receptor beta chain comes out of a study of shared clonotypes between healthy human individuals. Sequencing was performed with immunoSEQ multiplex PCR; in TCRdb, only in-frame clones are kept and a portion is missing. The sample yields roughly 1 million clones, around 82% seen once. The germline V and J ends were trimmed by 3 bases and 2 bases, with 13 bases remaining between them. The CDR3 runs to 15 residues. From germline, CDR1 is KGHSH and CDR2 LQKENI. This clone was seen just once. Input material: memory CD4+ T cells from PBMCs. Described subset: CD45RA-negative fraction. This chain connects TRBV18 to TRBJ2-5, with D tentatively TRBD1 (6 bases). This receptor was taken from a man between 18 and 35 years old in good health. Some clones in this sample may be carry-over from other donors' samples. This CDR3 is CASSPPTGLQETQYF. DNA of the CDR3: TGTGCCAGCTCACCTCCGACAGGCTTACAAGAGACCCAGTACTTC.